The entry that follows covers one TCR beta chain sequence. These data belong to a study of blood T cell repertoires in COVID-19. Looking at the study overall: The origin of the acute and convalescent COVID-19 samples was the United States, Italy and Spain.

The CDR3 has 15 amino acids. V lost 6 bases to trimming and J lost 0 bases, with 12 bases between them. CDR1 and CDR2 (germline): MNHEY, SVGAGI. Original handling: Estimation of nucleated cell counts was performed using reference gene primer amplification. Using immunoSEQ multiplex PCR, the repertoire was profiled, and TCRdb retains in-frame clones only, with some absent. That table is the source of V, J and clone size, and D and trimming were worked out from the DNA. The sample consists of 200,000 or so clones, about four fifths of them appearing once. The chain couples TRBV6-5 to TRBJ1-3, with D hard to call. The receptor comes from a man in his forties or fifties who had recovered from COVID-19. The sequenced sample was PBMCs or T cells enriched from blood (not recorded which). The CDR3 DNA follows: TGTGCCAGCAGGATACAGTCGTCCTCTGGAAACACCATATATTTT. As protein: CASRIQSSSGNTIYF.